This record concerns one T cell receptor beta chain sequence. A J-beta primer mix and a sample-barcoded 5' primer were used in a second PCR of roughly 7 to 12 cycles. Carrying 12 random nucleotides, a template-switch adaptor labeled each individual cDNA molecule. Per-sample output comprised a minimum of 2.5 million paired-end reads containing CDR3. Each CDR3 protein gets one entry after TCRdb re-called the 5' RACE reads with MiXCR. This sample yields some 1.5 million distinct CDR3 sequences, of which 28% are seen a single time; roughly 8% belongs to the top ten. The data stem from a study of blood T cells in healthy people across ages. V lost 4 bases and J lost 3; bases outside the gene matches: 6. Germline V lookup: CDR1 SGHRS, CDR2 YFSETQ. The CDR3 consists of 14 residues.

The chain is built from TRBV5-1 and TRBJ1-2; 7 bases line up with TRBD1. This clonotype was sampled from a young woman in good health. Material for sequencing was blood. CDR3 bases: TGCGCCAGCAGCATCGGGACAGAGTACTATGGCTACACCTTC. Translation gives CASSIGTEYYGYTF.